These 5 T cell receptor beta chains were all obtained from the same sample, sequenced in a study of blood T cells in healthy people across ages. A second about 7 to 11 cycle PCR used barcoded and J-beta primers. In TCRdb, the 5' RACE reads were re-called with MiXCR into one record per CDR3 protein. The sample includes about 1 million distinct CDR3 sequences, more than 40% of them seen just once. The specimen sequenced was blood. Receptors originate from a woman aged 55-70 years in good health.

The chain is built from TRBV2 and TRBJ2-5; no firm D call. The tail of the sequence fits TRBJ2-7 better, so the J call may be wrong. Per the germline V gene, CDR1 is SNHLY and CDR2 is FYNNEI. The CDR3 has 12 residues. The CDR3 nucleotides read TGTGCCGGCACTGACAACACCTACGAGCAGTACTTC. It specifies CAGTDNTYEQYF.

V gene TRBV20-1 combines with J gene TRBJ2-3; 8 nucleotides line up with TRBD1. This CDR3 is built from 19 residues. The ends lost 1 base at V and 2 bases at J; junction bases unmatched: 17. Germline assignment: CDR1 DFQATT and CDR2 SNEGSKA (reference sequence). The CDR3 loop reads CSARGYRDRTDTNTDTQYF. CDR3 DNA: TGCAGTGCTAGAGGGTACCGGGACAGGACCGATACGAACACAGATACGCAGTATTTT.

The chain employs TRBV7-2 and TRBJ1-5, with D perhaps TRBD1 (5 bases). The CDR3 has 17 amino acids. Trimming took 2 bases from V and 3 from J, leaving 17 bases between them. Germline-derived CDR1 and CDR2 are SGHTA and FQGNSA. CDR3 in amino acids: CASSLLGRGRANQPQHF. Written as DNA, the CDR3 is TGTGCCAGCAGCTTACTAGGTCGAGGCAGGGCCAATCAGCCCCAGCATTTT.

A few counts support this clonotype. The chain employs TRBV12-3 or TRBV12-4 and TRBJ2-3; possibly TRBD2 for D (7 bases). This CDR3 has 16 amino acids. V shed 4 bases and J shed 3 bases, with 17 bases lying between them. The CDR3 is CASSSLGGGWTDTQYF. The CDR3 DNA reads TGTGCCAGCAGTTCCCTAGGGGGGGGCTGGACAGATACGCAGTATTTT.

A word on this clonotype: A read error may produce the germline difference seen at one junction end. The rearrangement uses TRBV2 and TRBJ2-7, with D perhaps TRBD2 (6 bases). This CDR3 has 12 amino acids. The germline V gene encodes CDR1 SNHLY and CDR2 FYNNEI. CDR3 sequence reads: CACSGDLYEQYF. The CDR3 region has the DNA TGTGCCTGCAGTGGGGACTTATACGAGCAGTACTTC.